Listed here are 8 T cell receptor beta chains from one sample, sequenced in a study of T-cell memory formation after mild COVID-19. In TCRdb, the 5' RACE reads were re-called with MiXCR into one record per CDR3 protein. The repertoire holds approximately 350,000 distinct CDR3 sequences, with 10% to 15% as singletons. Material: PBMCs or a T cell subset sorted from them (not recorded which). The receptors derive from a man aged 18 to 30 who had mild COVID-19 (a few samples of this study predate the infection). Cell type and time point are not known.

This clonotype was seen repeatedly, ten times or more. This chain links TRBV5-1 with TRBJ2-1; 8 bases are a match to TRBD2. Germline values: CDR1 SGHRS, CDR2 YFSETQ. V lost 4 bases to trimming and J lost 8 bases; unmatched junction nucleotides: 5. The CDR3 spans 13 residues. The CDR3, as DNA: TGCGCCAGCAGCCTAGCGGGTTTCGATGAGCAGTTCTTC. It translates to CASSLAGFDEQFF.

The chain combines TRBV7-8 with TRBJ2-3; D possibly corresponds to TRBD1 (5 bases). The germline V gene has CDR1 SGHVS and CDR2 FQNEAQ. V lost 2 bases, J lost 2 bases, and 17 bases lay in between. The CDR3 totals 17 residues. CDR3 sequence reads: CASSLSRDRGYTDTQYF. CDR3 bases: TGTGCCAGCAGCTTATCTAGGGATAGGGGATACACAGATACGCAGTATTTT.

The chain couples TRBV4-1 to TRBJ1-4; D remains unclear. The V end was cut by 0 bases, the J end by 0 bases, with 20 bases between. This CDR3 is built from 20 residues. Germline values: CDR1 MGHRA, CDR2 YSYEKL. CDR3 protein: CASSQDRNRGLSTTNEKLFF. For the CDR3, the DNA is TGCGCCAGCAGCCAAGATCGGAACAGAGGTTTGTCCACAACTAATGAAAAACTGTTTTTT.

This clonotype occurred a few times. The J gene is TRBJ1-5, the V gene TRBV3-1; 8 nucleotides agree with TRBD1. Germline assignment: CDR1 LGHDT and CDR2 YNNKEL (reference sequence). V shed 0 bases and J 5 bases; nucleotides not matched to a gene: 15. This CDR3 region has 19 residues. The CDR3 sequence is CASSQEEGNRGSSDQPQHF. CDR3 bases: TGTGCCAGCAGCCAAGAGGAGGGTAACAGGGGGTCTTCCGATCAGCCCCAGCATTTT.

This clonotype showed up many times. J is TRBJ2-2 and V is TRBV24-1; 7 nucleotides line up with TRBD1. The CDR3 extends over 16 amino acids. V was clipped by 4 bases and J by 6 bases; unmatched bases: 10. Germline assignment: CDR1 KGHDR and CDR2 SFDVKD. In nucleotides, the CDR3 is TGTGCCACCAGTGACTTCCGGGACAGTGGTCCCGGGGAGCTGTTTTTT. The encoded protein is CATSDFRDSGPGELFF.

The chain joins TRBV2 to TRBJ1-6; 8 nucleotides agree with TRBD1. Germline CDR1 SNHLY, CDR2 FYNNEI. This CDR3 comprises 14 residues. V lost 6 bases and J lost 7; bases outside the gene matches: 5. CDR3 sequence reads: CASSYRQGNSPLHF. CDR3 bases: TGTGCCAGCAGCTACCGACAGGGGAATTCACCCCTCCACTTT.

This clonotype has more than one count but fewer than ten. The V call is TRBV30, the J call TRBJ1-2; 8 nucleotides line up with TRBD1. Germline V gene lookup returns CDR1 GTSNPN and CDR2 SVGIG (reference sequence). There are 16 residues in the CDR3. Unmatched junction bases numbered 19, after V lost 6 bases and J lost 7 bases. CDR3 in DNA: TGTGCCTGCTCCGGACAGGGAGTTTTAAAGGGGAGTGGCTACACCTTC. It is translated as CACSGQGVLKGSGYTF.

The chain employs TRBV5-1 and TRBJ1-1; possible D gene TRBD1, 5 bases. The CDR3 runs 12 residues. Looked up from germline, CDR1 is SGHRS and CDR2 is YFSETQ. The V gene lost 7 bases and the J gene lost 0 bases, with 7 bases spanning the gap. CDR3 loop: CASRGVNTEAFF. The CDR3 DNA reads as TGCGCCAGCCGAGGGGTGAACACTGAAGCTTTCTTT.